Following are 30 T cell receptor beta chains from one sample sequenced in a study of PD-1 blockade in classical Hodgkin lymphoma. The patients all showed relapse after autologous stem cell transplantation, while their brentuximab vedotin exposure varied. TCRdb's copy holds only in-frame clones and misses some; the assay was immunoSEQ multiplex PCR. In the table there are some 46,000 clones, over 70% of which are singletons. This material consisted of peripheral blood mononuclear cells (PBMCs), taken before the second cycle of nivolumab. The source is a human donor with classical Hodgkin lymphoma.

There are a few counts of this clone. CDR3 sequence: CASSAGGGNQPQHF. The CDR3 nucleotides are TGTGCCAGCTCGGCGGGGGGCGGCAATCAGCCCCAGCATTTT. V and J are TRBV19 and TRBJ1-5; D is perhaps TRBD1 (6 bases). This CDR3 has 14 residues. Germline assignment: CDR1 LNHDA and CDR2 SQIVND (reference sequence). V dropped 9 bases and J dropped 2 bases, with 14 bases sitting between them.

This clone was detected only a few times. The genes are TRBV6-1 and TRBJ1-2; D is ambiguous. The CDR3 loop spans 12 amino acids. V was pared by 7 bases and J by 7 bases, with 13 bases between. In germline, CDR1 is MNHNS, CDR2 SASEGT. The CDR3 spells CASIWADRGYTF. The CDR3 DNA reads TGTGCCAGCATTTGGGCCGACCGTGGCTACACCTTC.

J is TRBJ2-1 and V is TRBV6-6, with D unclear. This CDR3 comprises 13 residues. V was cut by 6 bases and J by 3 bases, with 9 bases left in between. Germline CDR1 is MNHNY and CDR2 is SVGAGI (reference sequence). The CDR3 sequence: CASSPEIYNEQFF. CDR3 DNA: TGTGCCAGCAGCCCCGAGATCTACAATGAGCAGTTCTTC.

This clone was counted once. The chain combines TRBV11-1 with TRBJ2-7; D unresolved. Trimming took off 5 bases at V and 5 bases at J, with 4 bases between the two ends. Germline V lookup: CDR1 SGHAT, CDR2 FQDESV (reference sequence). This CDR3 is built from 10 residues. The CDR3 DNA reads as TGTGCCAGCAGCCCCAACGAGCAGTACTTC. It is translated as CASSPNEQYF.

This clone has just one count. The rearrangement joins TRBV10-3 to TRBJ2-1, with D possibly TRBD2 on 6 matching bases. This CDR3 spans 14 amino acids. CDR1 and CDR2 from the germline V gene are ENHRY and SYGVKD. Trimming cost V 4 bases and J 4 bases, with 11 bases left between them. CDR3: CAISGVGGYNEQFF. As DNA, the CDR3 is TGTGCCATCAGTGGTGTCGGAGGGTACAATGAGCAGTTCTTC.

The rearrangement links TRBV5-1 to TRBJ1-2; D call uncertain. Germline V gene sequence: CDR1 SGHRS, CDR2 YFSETQ. The V end lost 2 bases, the J end lost 4 bases, and 9 bases lay between the germline ends. The CDR3 contains 13 residues. CDR3 in amino acids: CASSFEEGYGYTF. In nucleotides, the CDR3 is TGCGCCAGCAGCTTTGAGGAGGGCTATGGCTACACCTTC. Full variable domain (outside the CDR3, taken from reference TRBV5-1 and TRBJ1-2): KAGVTQTPRYLIKTRGQQVTLSCSPISGHRSVSWYQQTPGQGLQFLFEYFSETQRNKGNFPGRFSGRQFSNSRSEMNVSTLELGDSALYLCASSFEEGYGYTFGSGTRLTVV.

The V call is TRBV30, the J call TRBJ1-3; D remains unclear. Germline lookup yields CDR1 GTSNPN and CDR2 SVGIG (reference sequence). CDR3 length: 15 amino acids. Trimming took off 2 bases at V and 1 base at J, with 12 bases between the two ends. CDR3 residues: CAWSPTAASGNTIYF. In nucleotides, the CDR3 is TGTGCCTGGAGTCCGACGGCTGCGTCTGGAAACACCATATATTTT.

This clone was found many times. The rearrangement links TRBV7-2 to TRBJ2-7; D gene ambiguous. The germline gives CDR1 SGHTA, CDR2 FQGNSA. V lost 7 bases to trimming and J lost 5 bases, with 12 bases between them. The length of the CDR3 is 12 residues. CDR3 nucleotides: TGTGCCAGCACCTTGTCAAGGCACGAGCAGTACTTC. It translates to CASTLSRHEQYF.

The genes are TRBV27 and TRBJ1-6; D is ambiguous. Trimming left V 4 bases short and J 0 bases short, with 4 bases between. Germline CDR1 and CDR2: MNHEY and SMNVEV (reference sequence). There are 14 residues in the CDR3. CDR3 in amino acids: CASSSSSYNSPLHF. The DNA of the CDR3 is TGTGCCAGCAGTTCTAGCTCCTATAATTCACCCCTCCACTTT.

The sample holds one count of this clone. The CDR3 here is CASSLSNEQFF. The CDR3, as DNA: TGTGCCAGCAGCTTGAGCAATGAGCAGTTCTTC. The chain combines TRBV7-9 with TRBJ2-1; unclear D gene. From germline, CDR1 is SEHNR and CDR2 FQNEAQ (reference sequence). This CDR3 is built from 11 residues. V lost 3 bases to trimming and J lost 6 bases, with 3 bases between them. The full variable domain, rest sourced from reference TRBV7-9 and TRBJ2-1, is DTGVSQNPRHKITKRGQNVTFRCDPISEHNRLYWYRQTLGQGPEFLTYFQNEAQLEKSRLLSDRFSAERPKGSFSTLEIQRTEQGDSAMYLCASSLSNEQFFGPGTRLTVL.

The J gene is TRBJ2-7, the V gene TRBV7-8; D is unresolved. Germline-derived CDR1 and CDR2 are SGHVS and FQNEAQ. The CDR3 extends over 13 amino acids. V dropped 1 base and J dropped 4 bases, with 8 bases sitting between them. Here the CDR3 reads CASSLGSLYEQYF. The CDR3 DNA follows: TGTGCCAGCAGCTTAGGATCACTTTACGAGCAGTACTTC.

The genes are TRBV29-1 and TRBJ2-3; D gene unclear. Germline-derived CDR1 and CDR2 are SQVTM and ANQGSEA. The V end lost 3 bases, the J end lost 4 bases, and 14 bases lay between the germline ends. This CDR3 contains 14 residues. The CDR3 loop reads CSVEAGRRPDTQYF. The CDR3, as DNA: TGCAGCGTTGAGGCCGGGCGGCGGCCAGATACGCAGTATTTT.

This chain links TRBV5-4 with TRBJ2-2; D is perhaps TRBD1 (6 bases). This CDR3 contains 14 residues. Trimming removed 3 bases at V and 4 bases at J, with 10 bases between. The V gene's germline CDR1 is SGHNT and CDR2 YYREEE (reference sequence). This CDR3 reads CASSSRGPTGELFF. The CDR3 DNA reads as TGTGCCAGCAGCTCCAGGGGCCCCACCGGGGAGCTGTTTTTT.

The J gene is TRBJ2-7, the V gene TRBV15, with a possible D match to TRBD1 (6 bases). Trimming shortened V by 5 bases and J by 0 bases, and 11 bases separated the two germline ends. The CDR3 consists of 14 residues. Germline loops: CDR1 LNHNV, CDR2 YYDKDF (reference sequence). The CDR3 loop is CATSARDTSYEQYF. CDR3 coding DNA: TGTGCCACCAGCGCACGGGACACCTCCTACGAGCAGTACTTC.

CDR3 bases: TGTGCCAGTAGTATCAGAGGGGCCGACACTGAAGCTTTCTTT. Its protein product is CASSIRGADTEAFF. The genes are TRBV19 and TRBJ1-1, with D maybe TRBD1 (5 bases). Germline lookup yields CDR1 LNHDA and CDR2 SQIVND (reference sequence). The CDR3 runs to 14 residues. V lost 3 bases and J lost 3, with 11 bases in between. Looking up the rest from reference TRBV19 and TRBJ1-1 gives the full variable domain: DGGITQSPKYLFRKEGQNVTLSCEQNLNHDAMYWYRQDPGQGLRLIYYSQIVNDFQKGDIAEGYSVSREKKESFPLTVTSAQKNPTAFYLCASSIRGADTEAFFGQGTRLTVV.

The rearrangement links TRBV27 to TRBJ2-2; D uncertain. This CDR3 comprises 15 residues. V lost 7 bases and J lost 0, with 12 bases in between. Germline lookup yields CDR1 MNHEY and CDR2 SMNVEV (reference sequence). This chain's CDR3 is CASTVMAPNTGELFF. The CDR3 DNA is TGTGCCAGCACCGTCATGGCCCCGAACACCGGGGAGCTGTTTTTT.

Notes on this clone: The identical CDR3 is also encoded by other nucleotide sequences in the sample. V usage is TRBV5-4 and J usage is TRBJ2-5; D possibly corresponds to TRBD2 (6 bases). Trimming took off 0 bases at V and 5 bases at J, with 11 bases between the two ends. The CDR3 contains 14 residues. From germline, CDR1 is SGHNT and CDR2 YYREEE (reference sequence). The CDR3 sequence: CASSLAGTGETQYF. CDR3 coding DNA: TGTGCCAGCAGCTTGGCTGGGACTGGGGAGACCCAGTACTTC.

The chain couples TRBV27 to TRBJ2-7; perhaps TRBD1 as D (6 bases). Germline V lookup: CDR1 MNHEY, CDR2 SMNVEV (reference sequence). V gave up 3 bases and J gave up 2 bases, with 14 bases separating them. The CDR3 contains 15 residues. The CDR3, as DNA: TGTGCCAGCAGTTTGATGACAGGCCCGCCCTACGAGCAGTACTTC. Protein: CASSLMTGPPYEQYF.

The rearrangement joins TRBV19 to TRBJ1-1; TRBD1 matches 8 bases. Germline trimming cut 6 bases from V and 3 bases from J; bases unmatched to any gene: 6. CDR3 size: 14 residues. The V gene's germline CDR1 is LNHDA and CDR2 SQIVND (reference sequence). The CDR3, as DNA: TGTGCCAGTAGCAACAGGGGGTCGGACACTGAAGCTTTCTTT. Residues: CASSNRGSDTEAFF.

The chain uses TRBV9 and TRBJ1-2; TRBD1 aligns across 9 bases. Germline values: CDR1 SGDLS, CDR2 YYNGEE. V shed 3 bases and J 3 bases; nucleotides not matched to a gene: 0. There are 13 residues in the CDR3. The DNA of the CDR3 is TGTGCCAGCAGCGGACAGGGGGACTATGGCTACACCTTC. As protein: CASSGQGDYGYTF. Complete variable domain (other parts from reference TRBV9 and TRBJ1-2): DSGVTQTPKHLITATGQRVTLRCSPRSGDLSVYWYQQSLDQGLQFLIQYYNGEERAKGNILERFSAQQFPDLHSELNLSSLELGDSALYFCASSGQGDYGYTFGSGTRLTVV.

The J gene is TRBJ1-5, the V gene TRBV15; 8 bases agree with TRBD1. Per the germline V gene, CDR1 is LNHNV and CDR2 is YYDKDF (reference sequence). The CDR3 has 14 residues. With V trimmed by 7 bases and J by 2 bases, 4 bases remained unmatched. The CDR3 is CATTRGRGNQPQHF. In DNA form, the CDR3 reads TGTGCCACCACCAGGGGGCGAGGCAATCAGCCCCAGCATTTT.

This rearrangement joins TRBV18 to TRBJ2-2; 7 positions agree with TRBD2. The CDR3 length is 19 residues. The trim removed 3 bases at V and 0 bases at J, leaving 13 bases unmatched. Per germline, CDR1 KGHSH and CDR2 LQKENI. The CDR3 sequence is CASSPLFREAGSNTGELFF. CDR3 in DNA: TGTGCCAGCTCACCGCTCTTCCGGGAGGCAGGGTCGAACACCGGGGAGCTGTTTTTT.

This sequence joins TRBV7-9 and TRBJ1-3; no reliable D call. The CDR3 consists of 16 residues. V was cut by 5 bases and J by 0 bases, with 14 bases left in between. Germline V gene sequence: CDR1 SEHNR, CDR2 FQNEAQ (reference sequence). The DNA of the CDR3 is TGTGCCAGCAGCCCCCGGACGGGTAACTCTGGAAACACCATATATTTT. Translating it yields CASSPRTGNSGNTIYF.

This chain connects TRBV7-8 to TRBJ1-2; D gene unclear. This CDR3 has 13 residues. The V gene lost 1 base and the J gene lost 11 bases, with 14 bases spanning the gap. The germline V gene has CDR1 SGHVS and CDR2 FQNEAQ. In nucleotides, the CDR3 is TGTGCCAGCAGCTTAGTCTTGGCCCTGGGGTACACCTTC. Protein product: CASSLVLALGYTF.

This chain links TRBV5-1 with TRBJ2-5; a possible D gene is TRBD1 (6 bases). The germline gives CDR1 SGHRS, CDR2 YFSETQ. The germline V and J ends were trimmed by 2 bases and 2 bases, with 16 bases remaining between them. The CDR3 is made up of 16 amino acids. This CDR3 reads CASSLGKTGPQETQYF. CDR3 bases: TGCGCCAGCAGCTTAGGGAAGACAGGCCCGCAAGAGACCCAGTACTTC.

This chain links TRBV27 with TRBJ1-5; TRBD1 matches 10 bases. The CDR3 is 16 amino acids. The ends lost 3 bases at V and 2 bases at J; junction bases unmatched: 4. Germline V gene sequence: CDR1 MNHEY, CDR2 SMNVEV (reference sequence). CDR3 DNA: TGTGCCAGCAGTTTGGGACAGGGGTTGGGCAATCAGCCCCAGCATTTT. This translates into CASSLGQGLGNQPQHF.

The rearrangement uses TRBV27 and TRBJ2-7; D is uncertain. Trimming removed 6 bases from V and 2 bases from J, with 14 bases in between. This CDR3 spans 14 amino acids. The germline CDR1 and CDR2 sequences are MNHEY and SMNVEV (reference sequence). This CDR3 is CASSPSGWAYEQYF. Here the CDR3 DNA reads TGTGCCAGCAGCCCCTCCGGATGGGCCTACGAGCAGTACTTC.

The chain joins TRBV20-1 to TRBJ2-1; no clear D gene. The CDR3 consists of 11 residues. Trimming cost V 4 bases and J 6 bases, with 7 bases left between them. CDR1 DFQATT and CDR2 SNEGSKA come from the germline V gene (reference sequence). CDR3 in amino acids: CSATTFNEQFF. The CDR3 DNA reads as TGCAGTGCTACGACTTTCAATGAGCAGTTCTTC.

The chain combines TRBV6-5 with TRBJ2-3, with D perhaps TRBD2 (7 bases). Trimming took 2 bases from V and 4 from J, leaving 10 bases between them. The length of the CDR3 is 14 residues. Germline V lookup: CDR1 MNHEY, CDR2 SVGAGI. The DNA of the CDR3 is TGTGCCAGCAGTTACGGGGGGGCGGCAGATACGCAGTATTTT. Amino acids: CASSYGGAADTQYF.

V is TRBV4-3 and J is TRBJ1-4; 7 nucleotides line up with TRBD1. V shed 4 bases, J shed 6 bases, and the junction held 5 bases outside the gene matches. The CDR3 has 14 amino acids. Germline lookup yields CDR1 LGHNA and CDR2 YSLEER. The CDR3 DNA reads TGCGCCAGCAGCCGGGGAGGGGGCGATGAAAAACTGTTTTTT. Protein sequence: CASSRGGGDEKLFF.